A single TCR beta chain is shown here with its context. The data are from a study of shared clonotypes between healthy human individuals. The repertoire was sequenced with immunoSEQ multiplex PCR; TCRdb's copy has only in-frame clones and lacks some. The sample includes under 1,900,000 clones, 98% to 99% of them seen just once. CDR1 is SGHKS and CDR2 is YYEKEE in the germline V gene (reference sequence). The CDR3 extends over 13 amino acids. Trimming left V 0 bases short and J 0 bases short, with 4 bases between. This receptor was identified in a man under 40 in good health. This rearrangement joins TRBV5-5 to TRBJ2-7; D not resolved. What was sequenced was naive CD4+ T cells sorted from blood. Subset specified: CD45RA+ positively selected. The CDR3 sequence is CASSLGNSYEQYF. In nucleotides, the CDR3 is TGTGCCAGCAGCTTGGGCAACTCCTACGAGCAGTACTTC. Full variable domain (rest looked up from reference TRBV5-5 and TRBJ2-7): DAGVTQSPTHLIKTRGQQVTLRCSPISGHKSVSWYQQVLGQGPQFIFQYYEKEERGRGNFPDRFSARQFPNYSSELNVNALLLGDSALYLCASSLGNSYEQYFGPGTRLTVT.